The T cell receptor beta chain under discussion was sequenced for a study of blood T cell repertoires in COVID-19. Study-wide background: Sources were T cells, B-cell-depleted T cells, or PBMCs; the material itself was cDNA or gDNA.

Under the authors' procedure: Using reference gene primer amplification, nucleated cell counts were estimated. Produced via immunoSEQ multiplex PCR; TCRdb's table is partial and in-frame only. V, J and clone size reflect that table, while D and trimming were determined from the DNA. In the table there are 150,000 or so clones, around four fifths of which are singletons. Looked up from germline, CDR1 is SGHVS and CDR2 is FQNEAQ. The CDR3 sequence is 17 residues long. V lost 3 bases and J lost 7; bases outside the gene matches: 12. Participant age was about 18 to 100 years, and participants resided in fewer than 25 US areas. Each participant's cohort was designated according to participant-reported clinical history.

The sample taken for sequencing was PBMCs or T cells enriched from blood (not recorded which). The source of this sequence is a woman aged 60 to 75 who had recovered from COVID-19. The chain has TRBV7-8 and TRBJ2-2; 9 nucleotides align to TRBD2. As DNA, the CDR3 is TGTGCCAGCAGCTTTCGTATGGCTAGCGGGGCCCTCGGGGAGCTGTTTTTT. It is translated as CASSFRMASGALGELFF.